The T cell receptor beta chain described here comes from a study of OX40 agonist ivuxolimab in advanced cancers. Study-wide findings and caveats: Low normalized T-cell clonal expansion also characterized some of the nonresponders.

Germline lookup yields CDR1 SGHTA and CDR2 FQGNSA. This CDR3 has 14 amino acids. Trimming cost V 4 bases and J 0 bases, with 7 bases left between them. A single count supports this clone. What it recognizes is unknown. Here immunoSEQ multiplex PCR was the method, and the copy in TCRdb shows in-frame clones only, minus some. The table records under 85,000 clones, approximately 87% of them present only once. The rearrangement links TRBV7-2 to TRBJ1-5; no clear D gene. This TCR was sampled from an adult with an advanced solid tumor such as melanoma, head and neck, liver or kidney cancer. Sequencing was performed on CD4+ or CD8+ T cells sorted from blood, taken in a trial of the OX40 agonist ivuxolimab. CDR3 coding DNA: TGTGCCAGCAGCTCGGGAGATAGCAATCAGCCCCAGCATTTT. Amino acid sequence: CASSSGDSNQPQHF.